The 30 T cell receptor beta chains below were found in one sample sequenced in a study of blood T cell repertoires in COVID-19. The repertoire was sequenced with immunoSEQ multiplex PCR; TCRdb's copy has only in-frame clones and lacks some. The table lists roughly 200,000 clones, roughly 89% of them singletons, with 5.5% to 7.5% in the top ten. Sequenced input: peripheral blood. The source of these receptors is a man between 60 and 70 years old who had recovered from COVID-19.

The chain has TRBV9 and TRBJ2-1; D is possibly TRBD2 (5 bases). Germline V gene lookup returns CDR1 SGDLS and CDR2 YYNGEE. The CDR3 has 15 amino acids. The V end was cut by 1 base, the J end by 2 bases, with 10 bases between. CDR3 DNA: TGTGCCAGCAGCGTAACGGGAATGGCCTACAATGAGCAGTTCTTC. Translation: CASSVTGMAYNEQFF.

The V and J genes are TRBV5-1 and TRBJ2-7; 10 bases line up with TRBD2. Germline V lookup: CDR1 SGHRS, CDR2 YFSETQ. This CDR3 has 15 amino acids. The V and J ends lost 6 bases and 7 bases, in that order; junction bases with no gene match: 13. The CDR3 DNA reads TGCGCCAGCAAAAAAGCGGGAGGGGGTACGTTGGAGCAGTACTTC. Translating it yields CASKKAGGGTLEQYF.

The CDR3 is CASSPKVQISLNTEAFF. CDR3 DNA sequence: TGCGCCAGCAGCCCGAAAGTACAGATAAGCTTGAACACTGAAGCTTTCTTT. The chain recombines TRBV5-1 with TRBJ1-1, with D hard to call. Deletions cut 4 bases from V and 0 bases from J, with 19 bases between. CDR3 length equals 17 residues. Germline V CDR1 and CDR2: SGHRS, YFSETQ.

The rearrangement joins TRBV6-6 to TRBJ1-2; D is possibly TRBD1 (5 bases). This CDR3 has 13 amino acids. V lost 7 bases and J lost 4, with 13 bases in between. Germline CDR1 is MNHNY and CDR2 is SVGAGI (reference sequence). CDR3 nucleotides: TGTGCCAGCATTCCAACAGGTGCCTATGGCTACACCTTC. This sequence encodes CASIPTGAYGYTF.

This chain uses TRBV3-1 (or the pseudogene TRBV3-2) with TRBJ1-1, with D possibly TRBD1 on 6 matching bases. CDR1 is LGHDT, CDR2 YNNKEL, per germline (reference sequence). This CDR3 is built from 15 residues. V gave up 4 bases and J gave up 5 bases, with 17 bases separating them. CDR3 in amino acids: CASSRGPTGRTEAFF. DNA for the CDR3: TGTGCCAGCAGCCGCGGGCCAACAGGGCGGACTGAAGCTTTCTTT.

The V gene is TRBV7-3, the J gene TRBJ2-5; D gene uncertain. Trimming left V 5 bases short and J 1 base short, with 8 bases between. Germline V CDR1 and CDR2: SGHTA, FQGTGA. The CDR3 runs 13 residues. The CDR3 coding sequence is TGTGCCAGCAGCGCAGATATCCAAGAGACCCAGTACTTC. This translates into CASSADIQETQYF. Together with reference TRBV7-3 and TRBJ2-5, the CDR3 gives the full variable domain: GAGVSQTPSNKVTEKGKYVELRCDPISGHTALYWYRQSLGQGPEFLIYFQGTGAADDSGLPNDRFFAVRPEGSVSTLKIQRTERGDSAVYLCASSADIQETQYFGPGTRLLVL.

The rearrangement uses TRBV6-5 and TRBJ1-2, with D unclear. The CDR3 runs 15 residues. Germline values: CDR1 MNHEY, CDR2 SVGAGI. Trimming stripped 6 bases from V and 5 bases from J, with 19 bases between. The CDR3 is CASSPTEAGYYGYTF. CDR3 coding DNA: TGTGCCAGCAGCCCAACGGAGGCAGGATATTATGGCTACACCTTC.

The V and J genes are TRBV18 and TRBJ2-7, with 7 bases lining up with TRBD1. Looked up from germline, CDR1 is KGHSH and CDR2 is LQKENI. The CDR3 consists of 14 residues. Trimming cost V 3 bases and J 5 bases; bases outside gene matches: 7. For the CDR3, the DNA is TGTGCCAGCTCACCCTTTGACAGGGATAACGAGCAGTACTTC. It encodes CASSPFDRDNEQYF.

In this sample, this clone turned up a few times. This chain connects TRBV5-8 to TRBJ2-1; 9 nucleotides line up with TRBD1. This CDR3 has 14 residues. Germline loops: CDR1 SGHTS, CDR2 YDEGEE. V lost 3 bases to trimming and J lost 5 bases; unmatched junction nucleotides: 3. The DNA of the CDR3 is TGTGCCAGCAGCTCGGGGACAGGGAACAATGAGCAGTTCTTC. Its protein product is CASSSGTGNNEQFF.

The V gene is TRBV3-1 (or the pseudogene TRBV3-2), the J gene TRBJ2-7; 7 bases agree with TRBD1. CDR3 size: 15 residues. Germline values: CDR1 LGHDT, CDR2 YNNKEL (reference sequence). V lost 4 bases to trimming and J lost 3 bases; unmatched junction nucleotides: 9. This chain's CDR3 is CASSPDRVFSYEQYF. The DNA of the CDR3 is TGTGCCAGCAGCCCCGACAGGGTTTTCAGCTACGAGCAGTACTTC.

The rearrangement joins TRBV7-2 to TRBJ1-5; D is unclear. Between the trimmed V and J ends, which lost 2 bases and 4 bases, there was a span of 9 bases. The CDR3 extends over 14 amino acids. The germline gives CDR1 SGHTA, CDR2 FQGNSA. The DNA of the CDR3 is TGTGCCAGCAGCTTATTTTCAGGAAATCAGCCCCAGCATTTT. Translated, it gives CASSLFSGNQPQHF.

The J gene is TRBJ1-3, the V gene TRBV7-4, with TRBD1 as a possible D gene (6 bases). The V gene's germline CDR1 is SGHVT and CDR2 SQSDAQ. V lost 4 bases and J 1 base, leaving 14 bases between the germline ends. The CDR3 is 16 amino acids. Written as DNA, the CDR3 is TGTGCCAGCAGCTCCACAGGGATAGGTTCTGGAAACACCATATATTTT. Protein: CASSSTGIGSGNTIYF.

V usage is TRBV7-2 and J usage is TRBJ2-7; 9 bases match TRBD1. J was trimmed by 2 bases and V by 8 bases; bases with no gene match: 4. Germline CDR1 and CDR2: SGHTA and FQGNSA. This CDR3 has 13 amino acids. The CDR3 spells CASARTGAYEQYF. Here the CDR3 DNA reads TGTGCCAGCGCCAGGACAGGGGCCTACGAGCAGTACTTC.

The V call is TRBV15, the J call TRBJ2-4; possibly TRBD2 for D (5 bases). The CDR3 is 15 amino acids. V lost 1 base to trimming and J lost 3 bases, with 10 bases between them. In germline, CDR1 is LNHNV, CDR2 YYDKDF (reference sequence). This chain's CDR3 is CATSRVGVDKNIQYF. The CDR3 nucleotides read TGTGCCACCAGCAGAGTCGGGGTTGACAAAAACATTCAGTACTTC. The variable domain in full, completed from reference TRBV15 and TRBJ2-4, reads DAMVIQNPRYQVTQFGKPVTLSCSQTLNHNVMYWYQQKSSQAPKLLFHYYDKDFNNEADTPDNFQSRRPNTSFCFLDIRSPGLGDTAMYLCATSRVGVDKNIQYFGAGTRLSVL.

The rearrangement joins TRBV11-1 to TRBJ2-1, with 14 bases matching TRBD2. Germline V CDR1 and CDR2: SGHAT, FQDESV (reference sequence). Unmatched junction bases numbered 2, after V lost 1 base and J lost 6 bases. The CDR3 spans 16 residues. The CDR3 loop is CASSLVGTSGSNEQFF. The CDR3 nucleotides read TGTGCCAGCAGCTTAGTTGGGACTAGCGGGAGCAATGAGCAGTTCTTC.

The gene calls are TRBV6-5 and TRBJ1-1; 7 positions agree with TRBD1. Germline V gene sequence: CDR1 MNHEY, CDR2 SVGAGI. V gave up 8 bases and J gave up 2 bases; unmatched junction bases: 11. CDR3 length: 15 residues. CDR3 amino acids: CASAGIGGVNTEAFF. Here the CDR3 DNA reads TGTGCCAGCGCGGGCATAGGGGGCGTAAACACTGAAGCTTTCTTT.

The genes are TRBV18 and TRBJ1-2; 7 bases are a match to TRBD1. Per the germline V gene, CDR1 is KGHSH and CDR2 is LQKENI. There are 15 residues in the CDR3. V gave up 3 bases and J gave up 1 base; unmatched junction bases: 5. CDR3: CASSPGQRINYGYTF. For the CDR3, the DNA is TGTGCCAGCTCACCGGGACAGAGGATTAACTATGGCTACACCTTC.

The chain joins TRBV4-2 to TRBJ2-7; TRBD1 is a possible D gene (5 bases). Trimming took 0 bases from V and 3 from J, leaving 9 bases between them. Per the germline V gene, CDR1 is LGHNA and CDR2 is YNFKEQ. The CDR3 runs 14 residues. The DNA for the CDR3 is TGTGCCAGCAGCCAAGATCCAGGGAACTACGAGCAGTACTTC. It specifies CASSQDPGNYEQYF.

This clone appeared a single time. The rearrangement links TRBV5-1 to TRBJ2-1, with TRBD2 matching over 11 bases. The CDR3 runs to 15 residues. The ends lost 4 bases at V and 8 bases at J; junction bases unmatched: 8. The germline CDR1 and CDR2 sequences are SGHRS and YFSETQ. CDR3 in DNA: TGCGCCAGCAGCGAAATAGCGGGAGGGCCCGATGAGCAGTTCTTC. Translation gives CASSEIAGGPDEQFF.

This sequence joins TRBV30 and TRBJ1-6, with D unclear. This CDR3 comprises 11 residues. The germline V gene has CDR1 GTSNPN and CDR2 SVGIG (reference sequence). V dropped 0 bases and J dropped 12 bases, with 6 bases sitting between them. CDR3 sequence: CAWSVREPLHF. CDR3 bases: TGTGCCTGGAGTGTACGGGAACCCCTCCACTTT.

The sample holds one count of this clone. This CDR3 reads CASSPRRERPKVVQVGYGYTF. The CDR3 nucleotides read TGTGCCAGCTCACCACGACGAGAGCGGCCCAAGGTGGTTCAGGTGGGCTATGGCTACACCTTC. This chain joins TRBV18 and TRBJ1-2; the D is unclear. Germline V gives CDR1 KGHSH, CDR2 LQKENI. V dropped 1 base and J dropped 4 bases, with 31 bases sitting between them. The CDR3 length is 21 residues.

This chain uses TRBV30 with TRBJ2-7, with D tentatively TRBD2 (6 bases). The CDR3 sequence is 17 residues long. Trimming pared 2 bases from V and 6 bases from J, leaving 26 bases between. The germline V gene has CDR1 GTSNPN and CDR2 SVGIG (reference sequence). In DNA, the CDR3 is TGTGCCTGGAGTCGTTACGGTAGTTGGCAGGGAGGCGGCGAGCAGTACTTC. It yields the protein CAWSRYGSWQGGGEQYF.

The CDR3 bases are TGTGCCAGCTCCTTCTTAGGGGACAGGGGGCGTGAGCAGTTCTTC. Its translation: CASSFLGDRGREQFF. The chain combines TRBV18 with TRBJ2-1, with 12 bases matching TRBD1. Germline CDR1 and CDR2: KGHSH and LQKENI. This CDR3 contains 15 residues. The V gene end was trimmed by 6 bases and the J gene end by 9 bases; junction bases not matched to a gene: 9.

J is TRBJ2-7 and V is TRBV5-4; 12 nucleotides align to TRBD2. The CDR3 totals 19 residues. The V gene's germline CDR1 is SGHNT and CDR2 YYREEE (reference sequence). V dropped 3 bases and J dropped 0; count of bases not matched to a gene: 13. CDR3 sequence reads: CASSSGDRLAGVPSYEQYF. The CDR3 DNA sequence: TGTGCCAGCAGCTCAGGGGACAGACTAGCGGGAGTCCCCTCCTACGAGCAGTACTTC.

The chain carries TRBV11-2 and TRBJ2-1; 7 bases align to TRBD1. Trimming took 5 bases from V and 3 from J; bases not matched to a gene: 4. The V gene's germline CDR1 is SGHAT and CDR2 FQNNGV. The CDR3 length is 14 residues. The CDR3 sequence: CASSPGQIYNEQFF. CDR3 nucleotides: TGTGCCAGCAGCCCGGGACAGATCTACAATGAGCAGTTCTTC.

Turning to this clone: The sample contains more than one DNA sequence encoding this CDR3. CDR3 loop: CASSPGGSNQPQHF. The CDR3 nucleotides read TGTGCCAGCTCTCCGGGGGGTAGCAATCAGCCCCAGCATTTT. The chain carries TRBV18 and TRBJ1-5; tentatively, D is TRBD1 (5 bases). The germline V gene has CDR1 KGHSH and CDR2 LQKENI. The CDR3 runs 14 residues. Between the trimmed V and J ends, which lost 6 bases and 0 bases, there was a span of 9 bases.

This sequence joins TRBV10-3 and TRBJ2-3, with 12 bases matching TRBD2. With V trimmed by 10 bases and J by 8 bases, 10 bases remained unmatched. CDR1 is ENHRY and CDR2 is SYGVKD in the germline V gene. This CDR3 spans 14 amino acids. The CDR3 protein is CATTSGGRSGTQYF. CDR3 DNA sequence: TGTGCCACGACTAGCGGGGGCCGAAGCGGTACGCAGTATTTT.

The chain is built from TRBV7-3 and TRBJ1-6, with 9 bases matching TRBD1. The J segment lost 3 bases and the V segment lost 4 bases, leaving 1 base of the junction unmatched. Germline CDR1 SGHTA, CDR2 FQGTGA. The length of the CDR3 is 15 residues. The CDR3 sequence is CASSSGQGYNSPLHF. The DNA for the CDR3 is TGTGCCAGCAGCTCGGGACAGGGCTATAATTCACCCCTCCACTTT.

V usage is TRBV5-4 and J usage is TRBJ2-7, with TRBD2 identical over 10 bases. The CDR3 has 16 residues. The germline CDR1 and CDR2 sequences are SGHNT and YYREEE (reference sequence). Trimming removed 0 bases from V and 3 bases from J; junction bases left unmatched: 6. The CDR3 DNA sequence: TGTGCCAGCAGCTTGGCTAGCGGGAGTGTATTCTACGAGCAGTACTTC. This encodes CASSLASGSVFYEQYF.

The rearrangement links TRBV7-6 to TRBJ2-5; 14 positions match TRBD2. J lost 1 base, V lost 3 bases, and 13 bases had no gene match. This CDR3 region has 20 residues. Looked up from germline, CDR1 is SGHVS and CDR2 is FNYEAQ. The CDR3: CASSFSLRLAGGHFQETQYF. The DNA of the CDR3 is TGTGCCAGCAGCTTTAGCCTTCGACTAGCGGGGGGGCATTTCCAAGAGACCCAGTACTTC.